A single sample is the source of the 17 T cell receptor beta chains below, sequenced in a study of OX40 agonist ivuxolimab in advanced cancers. The method was immunoSEQ multiplex PCR; TCRdb's version includes in-frame clones alone and lacks a portion of them. The table includes some 42,000 clones, around 84% detected once. Sequenced here: CD4+ or CD8+ T cells sorted from blood, sampled in a trial of the OX40 agonist ivuxolimab. The receptor source for this set is an adult with an advanced solid tumor such as melanoma, head and neck, liver or kidney cancer.

The rearrangement links TRBV30 to TRBJ2-3; 9 bases align to TRBD2. V lost 5 bases to trimming and J lost 8 bases; unmatched junction nucleotides: 2. This CDR3 spans 11 amino acids. Germline lookup yields CDR1 GTSNPN and CDR2 SVGIG (reference sequence). CDR3 nucleotide sequence: TGTGCCTGGGCGGGGGGGAGTACGCAGTATTTT. As protein: CAWAGGSTQYF.

CDR3 amino acids: CASCLLGTGAFVNNEQFF. In DNA form, the CDR3 reads TGTGCCAGTTGTCTACTAGGGACAGGGGCGTTTGTGAACAATGAGCAGTTCTTC. This sequence joins TRBV2 and TRBJ2-1; 10 bases line up with TRBD1. This CDR3 has 18 amino acids. Trimming cost V 9 bases and J 5 bases; bases outside gene matches: 19. Germline loops: CDR1 SNHLY, CDR2 FYNNEI. Full variable domain (remainder filled in from reference TRBV2 and TRBJ2-1): EPEVTQTPSHQVTQMGQEVILRCVPISNHLYFYWYRQILGQKVEFLVSFYNNEISEKSEIFDDQFSVERPDGSNFTLKIRSTKLEDSAMYFCASCLLGTGAFVNNEQFFGPGTRLTVL.

V usage is TRBV28 and J usage is TRBJ1-4, with 8 bases identical to TRBD1. Germline CDR1 MDHEN, CDR2 SYDVKM. CDR3 length: 14 amino acids. Germline trimming cut 5 bases from V and 4 bases from J; bases unmatched to any gene: 3. The CDR3: CASSQGAYNEKLFF. As DNA, the CDR3 is TGTGCCAGCAGTCAGGGGGCGTATAATGAAAAACTGTTTTTT. Full variable domain (rest looked up from reference TRBV28 and TRBJ1-4): DVKVTQSSRYLVKRTGEKVFLECVQDMDHENMFWYRQDPGLGLRLIYFSYDVKMKEKGDIPEGYSVSREKKERFSLILESASTNQTSMYLCASSQGAYNEKLFFGSGTQLSVL.

The genes are TRBV4-3 and TRBJ2-1; 10 bases are shared with TRBD2. The CDR3 is made up of 16 amino acids. Germline-derived CDR1 and CDR2 are LGHNA and YSLEER. V gave up 0 bases and J gave up 4 bases; unmatched junction bases: 3. CDR3 sequence: CASSQDLTSGYNEQFF. The CDR3, as DNA: TGCGCCAGCAGCCAAGATTTGACTAGCGGGTACAATGAGCAGTTCTTC.

About this clone itself: Distinct nucleotide sequences in the sample also encode this CDR3. This chain uses TRBV27 with TRBJ1-6; possible D gene TRBD1, 5 bases. The length of the CDR3 is 14 residues. Germline CDR1 and CDR2: MNHEY and SMNVEV (reference sequence). The germline V and J ends were trimmed by 3 bases and 7 bases, with 10 bases remaining between them. CDR3 in amino acids: CASSFGTENSPLHF. The CDR3 DNA reads as TGTGCCAGCAGTTTCGGGACGGAGAATTCACCCCTCCACTTT.

This chain joins TRBV7-3 and TRBJ1-2; TRBD1 aligns across 10 bases. V dropped 5 bases and J dropped 4; count of bases not matched to a gene: 10. The CDR3 runs to 16 residues. The germline V gene encodes CDR1 SGHTA and CDR2 FQGTGA. The CDR3 loop reads CASSDRDRGFVYGYTF. CDR3 coding DNA: TGTGCCAGCAGCGACCGGGACAGGGGATTTGTCTATGGCTACACCTTC.

The chain links TRBV9 to TRBJ2-5, with D possibly being TRBD1 (6 bases). The J call is in doubt because the DNA end fits TRBJ2-7 better. The CDR3 sequence is 15 residues long. The germline V gene has CDR1 SGDLS and CDR2 YYNGEE. CDR3 sequence: CASSPTGRSSYEQYF. Written as DNA, the CDR3 is TGTGCCAGCAGCCCGACAGGACGGAGCTCCTACGAGCAGTACTTC.

The CDR3: CASSYSVRAHGYTF. CDR3 DNA sequence: TGTGCCAGCAGTTACTCGGTCAGGGCCCATGGCTACACCTTC. This chain connects TRBV6-5 to TRBJ1-2; possible D gene TRBD1, 5 bases. Germline V gene sequence: CDR1 MNHEY, CDR2 SVGAGI. V was shortened by 0 bases and J by 6 bases, with 11 bases between the two germline ends. This CDR3 comprises 14 residues.

J is TRBJ2-7 and V is TRBV27; 11 bases match TRBD1. Germline lookup yields CDR1 MNHEY and CDR2 SMNVEV (reference sequence). V lost 4 bases to trimming and J lost 2 bases; unmatched junction nucleotides: 1. The CDR3 is made up of 14 amino acids. The CDR3 nucleotides read TGTGCCAGCAGTTGGGGACAGGGGGCCTACGAGCAGTACTTC. The encoded protein is CASSWGQGAYEQYF.

Only a few counts were recorded for this clone. The chain is built from TRBV7-2 and TRBJ2-1; no definite D call. The CDR3 is 13 residues long. The germline V gene encodes CDR1 SGHTA and CDR2 FQGNSA. The V end lost 3 bases, the J end lost 2 bases, and 5 bases lay between the germline ends. The CDR3 DNA follows: TGTGCCAGCAGCTTCTTCCCCTACAATGAGCAGTTCTTC. Its translation: CASSFFPYNEQFF.

This chain joins TRBV11-2 and TRBJ2-1; TRBD1 agrees at 11 bases. The CDR3 totals 15 residues. V shed 8 bases, J shed 9 bases, and the junction held 12 bases outside the gene matches. Germline CDR1 reads SGHAT; CDR2 reads FQNNGV. The CDR3 DNA is TGTGCCAGCGTGGAAGGAGGACAGGGGGCGGGTGAGCAGTTCTTC. The encoded protein is CASVEGGQGAGEQFF.

The chain uses TRBV4-3 and TRBJ1-2; TRBD1 agrees at 11 bases. The germline gives CDR1 LGHNA, CDR2 YSLEER. V was pared by 0 bases and J by 5 bases, with 5 bases of the junction left unmatched. The CDR3 extends over 16 amino acids. The CDR3 DNA is TGCGCCAGCAGCCAAGATCGGACAGGGGGCTGGTATGGCTACACCTTC. Protein product: CASSQDRTGGWYGYTF.

This clone was detected only once. The J gene is TRBJ2-5, the V gene TRBV6-5; the D call may be TRBD1 or TRBD2 (5 bases each). Germline V gene lookup returns CDR1 MNHEY and CDR2 SVGAGI. The CDR3 extends over 12 amino acids. The germline V and J ends were trimmed by 5 bases and 7 bases, with 11 bases remaining between them. The CDR3 sequence is CASSGLQGTQYF. The CDR3 DNA reads as TGTGCCAGCAGTGGACTGCAGGGGACCCAGTACTTC.

The chain uses TRBV9 and TRBJ1-1; 8 bases line up with TRBD1. The CDR3 length is 14 residues. Trimming took 1 base from V and 6 from J; bases not matched to a gene: 5. CDR1 and CDR2 from the germline V gene are SGDLS and YYNGEE. The CDR3 coding sequence is TGTGCCAGCAGCGTAACAGGGGGGGCGGCTGAAGCTTTCTTT. Translation gives CASSVTGGAAEAFF.

The CDR3 coding sequence is TGTGCCAGCAGCTTCGGGGAGCTCTACGAGCAGTACGTC. Encoded protein: CASSFGELYEQYV. The chain links TRBV7-8 to TRBJ2-7; D is possibly TRBD2 (5 bases). The CDR3 is made up of 13 amino acids. CDR1 SGHVS and CDR2 FQNEAQ come from the germline V gene. Trimming left V 3 bases short and J 3 bases short, with 9 bases between.

The gene calls are TRBV4-1 and TRBJ1-6; 9 bases align to TRBD1. Germline CDR1 MGHRA, CDR2 YSYEKL. The CDR3 spans 14 residues. The V gene end was trimmed by 3 bases and the J gene end by 7 bases; junction bases not matched to a gene: 1. CDR3 sequence reads: CASSQGQGNSPLHF. The CDR3 coding sequence is TGCGCCAGCAGCCAGGGACAGGGAAATTCACCCCTCCACTTT.

V and J are TRBV27 and TRBJ2-7, with D hard to call. V was clipped by 6 bases and J by 2 bases, with 20 bases between them. The CDR3 sequence is 16 residues long. The germline V gene encodes CDR1 MNHEY and CDR2 SMNVEV (reference sequence). The CDR3 here is CASSFRQDREAYEQYF. The CDR3 region has the DNA TGTGCCAGCAGCTTTCGCCAGGACCGAGAAGCCTACGAGCAGTACTTC.